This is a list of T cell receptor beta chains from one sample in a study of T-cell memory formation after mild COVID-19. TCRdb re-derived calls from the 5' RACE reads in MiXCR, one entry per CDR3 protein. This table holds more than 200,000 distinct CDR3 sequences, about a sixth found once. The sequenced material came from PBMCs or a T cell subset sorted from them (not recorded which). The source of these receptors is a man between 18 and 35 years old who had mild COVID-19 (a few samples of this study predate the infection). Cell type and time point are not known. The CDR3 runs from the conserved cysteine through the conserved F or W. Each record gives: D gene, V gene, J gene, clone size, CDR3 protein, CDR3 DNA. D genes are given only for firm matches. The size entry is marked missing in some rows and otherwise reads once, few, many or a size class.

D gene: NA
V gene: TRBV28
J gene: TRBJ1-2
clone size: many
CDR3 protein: CASSLSRPIQGYTF
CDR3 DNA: TGTGCCAGCAGTTTATCCCGACCGATACAGGGCTACACCTTC

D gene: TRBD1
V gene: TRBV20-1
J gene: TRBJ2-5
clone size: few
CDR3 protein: CSAPDRGRGGQYF
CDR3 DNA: TGCAGTGCGCCTGACAGGGGGCGGGGAGGCCAGTACTTC

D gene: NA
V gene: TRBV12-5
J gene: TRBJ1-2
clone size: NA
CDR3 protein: CASGREAGELYGYTF
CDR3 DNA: TGTGCTAGTGGAAGAGAAGCTGGAGAACTCTATGGCTACACCTTC

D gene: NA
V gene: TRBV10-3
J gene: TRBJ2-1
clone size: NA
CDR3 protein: CAVETGVEQFF
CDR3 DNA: TGTGCCGTTGAGACGGGGGTTGAGCAGTTCTTC

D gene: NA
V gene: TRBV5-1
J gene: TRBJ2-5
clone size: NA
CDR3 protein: CASSLVSSQETQYF
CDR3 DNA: TGCGCCAGCAGCTTGGTGTCCTCCCAAGAGACCCAGTACTTC

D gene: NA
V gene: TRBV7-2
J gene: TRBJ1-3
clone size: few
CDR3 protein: CASSLRVGRVGNTIYF
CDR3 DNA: TGTGCCAGCAGTTTGAGGGTGGGACGCGTGGGAAACACCATATATTTT

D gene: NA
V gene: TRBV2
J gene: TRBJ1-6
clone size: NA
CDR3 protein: CASKGAYNSPLHF
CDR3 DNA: TGTGCCAGCAAGGGGGCCTATAATTCACCCCTCCACTTT

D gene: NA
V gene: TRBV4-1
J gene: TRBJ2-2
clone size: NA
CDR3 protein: CASSQGRGGRGTGELFF
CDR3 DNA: TGCGCCAGCAGCCAAGGCAGGGGGGGCCGTGGCACCGGGGAGCTGTTTTTT

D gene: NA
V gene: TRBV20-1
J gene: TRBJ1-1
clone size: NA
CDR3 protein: CSARTRQNTEAFF
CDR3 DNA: TGCAGTGCTAGAACGAGACAAAACACTGAAGCTTTCTTT

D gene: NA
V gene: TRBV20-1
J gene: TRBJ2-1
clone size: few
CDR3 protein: CSASVNEQFF
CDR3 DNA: TGCAGTGCTAGCGTCAATGAGCAGTTCTTC

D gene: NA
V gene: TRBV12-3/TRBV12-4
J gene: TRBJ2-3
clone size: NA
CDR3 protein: CASSQPNVGSQYF
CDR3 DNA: TGTGCCAGCAGTCAACCCAACGTCGGGTCGCAGTATTTT

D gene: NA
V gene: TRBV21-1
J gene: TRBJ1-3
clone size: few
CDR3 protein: CASLTESRAGNTIYF
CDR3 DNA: TGTGCCAGCCTTACCGAGTCTAGGGCCGGAAACACCATATATTTT

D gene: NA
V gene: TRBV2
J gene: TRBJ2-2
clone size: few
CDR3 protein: CASSEARAGELFF
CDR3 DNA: TGTGCCAGCAGTGAAGCGCGCGCCGGGGAGCTGTTTTTT

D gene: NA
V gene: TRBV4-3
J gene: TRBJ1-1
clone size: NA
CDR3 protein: CASSQLRQNTEAFF
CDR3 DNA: TGCGCCAGCAGCCAGCTGAGGCAAAACACTGAAGCTTTCTTT

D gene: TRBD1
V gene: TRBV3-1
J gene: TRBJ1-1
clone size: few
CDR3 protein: CASSQDLGQGRRNTEAFF
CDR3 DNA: TGTGCCAGCAGCCAAGATCTAGGACAGGGAAGGAGGAACACTGAAGCTTTCTTT

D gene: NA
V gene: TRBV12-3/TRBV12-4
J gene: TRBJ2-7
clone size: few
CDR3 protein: CASSQTEERGEQYF
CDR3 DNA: TGTGCCAGCAGTCAGACCGAGGAACGGGGAGAGCAGTACTTC

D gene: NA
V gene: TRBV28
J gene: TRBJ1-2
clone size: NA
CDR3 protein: CASRLVTGRYGYTF
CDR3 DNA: TGTGCCAGCAGATTGGTGACAGGTCGCTATGGCTACACCTTC

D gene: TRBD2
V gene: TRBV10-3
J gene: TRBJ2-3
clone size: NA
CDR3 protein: CAISQAAGVTDTQYF
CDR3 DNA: TGTGCCATCAGTCAAGCAGCGGGGGTCACAGATACGCAGTATTTT

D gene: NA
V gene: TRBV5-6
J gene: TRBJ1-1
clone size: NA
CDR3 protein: CASILWGNTEAFF
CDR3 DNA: TGTGCCAGCATCTTGTGGGGGAACACTGAAGCTTTCTTT

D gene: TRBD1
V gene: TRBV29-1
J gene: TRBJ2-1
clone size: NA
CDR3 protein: CSVDRVNEQFF
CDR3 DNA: TGCAGCGTGGACAGGGTGAATGAGCAGTTCTTC

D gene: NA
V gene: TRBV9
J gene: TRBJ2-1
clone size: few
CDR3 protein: CASSSTSWGEQFF
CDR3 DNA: TGTGCCAGCAGCTCTACTTCCTGGGGTGAGCAGTTCTTC

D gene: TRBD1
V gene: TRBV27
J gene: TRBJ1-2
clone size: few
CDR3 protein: CASSFAPTGSYGYTF
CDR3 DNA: TGTGCCAGCAGTTTTGCACCGACAGGGTCTTATGGCTACACCTTC

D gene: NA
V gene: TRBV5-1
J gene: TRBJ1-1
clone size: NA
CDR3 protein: CASSLPRRQGTSEAFF
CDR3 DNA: TGCGCCAGCAGCTTGCCAAGGCGGCAGGGGACTTCTGAAGCTTTCTTT

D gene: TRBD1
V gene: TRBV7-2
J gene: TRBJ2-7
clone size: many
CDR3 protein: CASSPGTGFYEQYF
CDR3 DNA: TGTGCCAGCAGCCCCGGGACAGGGTTCTACGAGCAGTACTTC

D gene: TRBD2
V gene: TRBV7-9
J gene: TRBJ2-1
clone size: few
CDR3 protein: CASSSNPRLAGGNEQFF
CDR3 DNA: TGTGCCAGCAGCTCCAACCCCAGACTAGCGGGGGGCAATGAGCAGTTCTTC

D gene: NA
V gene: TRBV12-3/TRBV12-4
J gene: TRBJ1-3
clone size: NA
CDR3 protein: CASILRVDKSSSGNTIYF
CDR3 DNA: TGTGCCAGCATCCTCCGGGTAGATAAATCGAGCTCTGGAAACACCATATATTTT

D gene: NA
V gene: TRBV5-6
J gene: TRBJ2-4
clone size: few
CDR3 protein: CASSFLRRERNIQYF
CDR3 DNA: TGTGCCAGCAGCTTCCTACGGAGGGAACGAAACATTCAGTACTTC

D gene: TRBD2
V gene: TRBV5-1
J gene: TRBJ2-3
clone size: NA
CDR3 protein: CASSLMASGGSDTQYF
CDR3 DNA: TGCGCCAGCAGCTTGATGGCCTCGGGGGGGTCGGATACGCAGTATTTT

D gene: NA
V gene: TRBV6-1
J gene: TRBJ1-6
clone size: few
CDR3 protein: CASSEARRANSPLHF
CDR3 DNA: TGTGCCAGCAGTGAAGCGCGCAGGGCCAATTCACCCCTCCACTTT

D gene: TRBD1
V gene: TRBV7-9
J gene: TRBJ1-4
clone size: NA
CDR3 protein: CASSRDRGANEKLFF
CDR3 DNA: TGTGCCAGCAGCCGGGACAGGGGTGCTAATGAAAAACTGTTTTTT

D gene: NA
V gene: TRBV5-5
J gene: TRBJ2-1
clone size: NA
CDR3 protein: CASSFSPVTDDNEQFF
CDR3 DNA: TGTGCCAGCAGCTTTAGTCCGGTGACAGACGACAATGAGCAGTTCTTC

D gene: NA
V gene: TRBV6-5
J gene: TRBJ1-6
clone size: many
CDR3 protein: CASSTGGSPLHF
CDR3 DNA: TGTGCCAGCAGTACGGGGGGCTCACCCCTCCACTTT

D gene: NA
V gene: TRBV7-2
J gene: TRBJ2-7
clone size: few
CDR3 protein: CASSSGTLGEQYF
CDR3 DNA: TGTGCCAGCAGCTCTGGGACCTTGGGAGAGCAGTACTTC

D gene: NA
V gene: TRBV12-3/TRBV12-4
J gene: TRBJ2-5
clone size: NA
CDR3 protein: CASRGGVQETQYF
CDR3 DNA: TGTGCCAGCAGGGGAGGAGTCCAAGAGACCCAGTACTTC

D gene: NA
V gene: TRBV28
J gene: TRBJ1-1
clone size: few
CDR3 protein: CASSLWATGVGTPNTEAFF
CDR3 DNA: TGTGCCAGCAGTTTATGGGCGACGGGGGTGGGTACCCCGAACACTGAAGCTTTCTTT

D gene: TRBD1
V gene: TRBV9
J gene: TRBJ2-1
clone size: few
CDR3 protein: CASSVRRLGTGLSNEQFF
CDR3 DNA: TGTGCCAGCAGCGTCAGGAGACTCGGGACAGGGCTTTCCAATGAGCAGTTCTTC

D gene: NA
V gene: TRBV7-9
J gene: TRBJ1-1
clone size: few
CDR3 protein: CASSLVPNTEAFF
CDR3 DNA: TGTGCCAGCAGCTTAGTTCCGAACACTGAAGCTTTCTTT

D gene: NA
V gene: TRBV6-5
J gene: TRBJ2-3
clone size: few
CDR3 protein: CASRNGGTDTQYF
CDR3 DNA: TGTGCCAGCCGGAATGGAGGCACAGATACGCAGTATTTT

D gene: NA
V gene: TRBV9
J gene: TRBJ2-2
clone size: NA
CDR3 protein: CASSLRTLSTGELFF
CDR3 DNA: TGTGCCAGCAGCTTGAGGACTCTAAGCACCGGGGAGCTGTTTTTT

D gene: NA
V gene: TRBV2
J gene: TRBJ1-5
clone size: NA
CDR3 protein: CASSPGLGHENQPQHF
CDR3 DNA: TGTGCCAGCAGTCCGGGACTCGGACATGAAAATCAGCCCCAGCATTTT

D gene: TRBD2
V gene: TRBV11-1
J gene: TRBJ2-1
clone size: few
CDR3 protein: CASSLIRRGAYNEQFF
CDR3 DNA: TGTGCCAGCAGCTTAATACGGCGGGGGGCGTACAATGAGCAGTTCTTC

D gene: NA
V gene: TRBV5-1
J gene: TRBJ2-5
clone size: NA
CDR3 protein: CASSLAGQYQETQYF
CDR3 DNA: TGCGCCAGCAGCTTGGCCGGACAGTACCAAGAGACCCAGTACTTC

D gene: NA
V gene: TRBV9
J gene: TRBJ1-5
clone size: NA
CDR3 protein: CASSVDGRDHQPQHF
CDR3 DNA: TGTGCCAGCAGCGTAGATGGCCGGGACCATCAGCCCCAGCATTTT

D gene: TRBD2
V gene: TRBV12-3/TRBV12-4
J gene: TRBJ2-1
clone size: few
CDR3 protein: CASSFTILAGEYNEQFF
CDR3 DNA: TGTGCCAGCAGTTTCACCATACTAGCGGGGGAGTACAATGAGCAGTTCTTC

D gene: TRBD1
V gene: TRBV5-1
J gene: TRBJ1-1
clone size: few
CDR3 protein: CASSLAVTGVRNTEAFF
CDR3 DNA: TGCGCCAGCAGCTTGGCCGTGACAGGGGTGAGGAACACTGAAGCTTTCTTT

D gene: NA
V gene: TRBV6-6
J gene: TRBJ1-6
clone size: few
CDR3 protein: CASSYGVDSPLHF
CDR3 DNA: TGTGCCAGCAGTTACGGAGTGGATTCACCCCTCCACTTT

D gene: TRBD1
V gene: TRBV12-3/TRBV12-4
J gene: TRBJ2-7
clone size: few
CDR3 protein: CASSLEVGDRAYEQYF
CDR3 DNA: TGTGCCAGCAGTTTAGAGGTCGGGGACAGGGCTTACGAGCAGTACTTC

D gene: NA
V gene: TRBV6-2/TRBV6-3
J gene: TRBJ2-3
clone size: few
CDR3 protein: CASSWGNTQYF
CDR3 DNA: TGTGCCAGTTCTTGGGGGAATACGCAGTATTTT

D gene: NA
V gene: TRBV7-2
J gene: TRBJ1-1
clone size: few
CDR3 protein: CASSLIRGNTEAFF
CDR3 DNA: TGTGCCAGCAGCTTAATTAGGGGGAACACTGAAGCTTTCTTT

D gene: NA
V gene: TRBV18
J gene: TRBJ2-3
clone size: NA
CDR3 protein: CASSPSFGPTTDTQYF
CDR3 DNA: TGTGCCAGCTCACCGTCCTTCGGCCCCACCACAGATACGCAGTATTTT

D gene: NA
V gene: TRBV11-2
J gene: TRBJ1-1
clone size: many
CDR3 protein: CASSNGPNTEAFF
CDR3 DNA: TGTGCCAGCAGCAATGGGCCGAACACTGAAGCTTTCTTT

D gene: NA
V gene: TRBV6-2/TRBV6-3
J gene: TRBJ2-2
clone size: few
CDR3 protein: CASSWVETGELFF
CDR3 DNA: TGTGCCAGCAGTTGGGTTGAGACCGGGGAGCTGTTTTTT

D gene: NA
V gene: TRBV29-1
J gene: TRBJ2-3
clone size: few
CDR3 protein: CSVSGPTDTQYF
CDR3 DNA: TGCAGCGTGTCGGGGCCCACAGATACGCAGTATTTT